This section outlines one T cell receptor beta chain sequence together with its context. Its antigen is unknown. The method was immunoSEQ multiplex PCR; TCRdb's version includes in-frame clones alone and lacks a portion of them. The sample yields about 84,000 clones, approximately 83% seen once. This specimen comes from a study of T cell responses to AZD1222 COVID-19 vaccine. CDR3 size: 12 residues. The ends were cut back, 4 bases at V and 3 bases at J, with 6 bases in the middle. CDR1 and CDR2 (germline): LNHNV, YYDKDF (reference sequence). Whole-study results and caveats: Baseline seropositives among AZD1222 recipients totaled only 5 to 7. A reported finding is that nearly half of spike-specific TCRs target unmutated variant regions.

The sequenced sample was peripheral blood, obtained 28 days after the second AZD1222 dose. The receptor comes from an adult who received the AZD1222 COVID-19 vaccine. V and J are TRBV15 and TRBJ1-1; no definite D call. CDR3 loop: CATSTFYTEAFF. CDR3 nucleotide sequence: TGTGCCACCAGCACTTTTTACACTGAAGCTTTCTTT.